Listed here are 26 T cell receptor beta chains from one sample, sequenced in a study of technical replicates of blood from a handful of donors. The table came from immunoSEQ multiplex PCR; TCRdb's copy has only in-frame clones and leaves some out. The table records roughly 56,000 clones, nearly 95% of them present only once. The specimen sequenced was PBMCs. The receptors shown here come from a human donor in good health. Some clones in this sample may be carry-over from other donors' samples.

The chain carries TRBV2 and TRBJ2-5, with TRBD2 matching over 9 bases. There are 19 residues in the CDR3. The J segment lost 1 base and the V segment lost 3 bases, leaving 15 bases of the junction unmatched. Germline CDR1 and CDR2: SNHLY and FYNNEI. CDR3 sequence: CASSEVASGDWELQETQYF. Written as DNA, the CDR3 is TGTGCCAGCAGTGAGGTGGCTAGCGGGGACTGGGAACTCCAAGAGACCCAGTACTTC.

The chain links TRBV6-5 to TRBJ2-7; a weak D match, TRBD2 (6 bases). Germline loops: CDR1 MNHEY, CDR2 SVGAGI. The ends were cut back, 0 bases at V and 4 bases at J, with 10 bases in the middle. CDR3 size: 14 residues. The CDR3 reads CASSYSGTAYEQYF. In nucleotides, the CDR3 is TGTGCCAGCAGTTACTCCGGGACTGCGTACGAGCAGTACTTC.

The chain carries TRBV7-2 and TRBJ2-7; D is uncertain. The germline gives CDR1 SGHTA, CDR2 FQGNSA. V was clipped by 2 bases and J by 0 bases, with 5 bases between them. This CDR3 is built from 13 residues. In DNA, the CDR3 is TGTGCCAGCAGCTTATACGGCTCCTACGAGCAGTACTTC. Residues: CASSLYGSYEQYF.

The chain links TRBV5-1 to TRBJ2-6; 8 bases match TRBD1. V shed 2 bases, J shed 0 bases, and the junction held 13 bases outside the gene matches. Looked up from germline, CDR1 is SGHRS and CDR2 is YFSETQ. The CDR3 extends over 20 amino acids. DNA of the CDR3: TGCGCCAGCAGCTTCCGGACAGGGCCTCTCCTTGTCTCTGGGGCCAACGTCCTGACTTTC. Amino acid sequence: CASSFRTGPLLVSGANVLTF.

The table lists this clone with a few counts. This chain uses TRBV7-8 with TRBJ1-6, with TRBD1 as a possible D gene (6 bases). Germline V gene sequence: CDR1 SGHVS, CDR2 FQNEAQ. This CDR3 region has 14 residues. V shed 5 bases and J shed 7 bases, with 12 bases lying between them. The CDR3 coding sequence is TGTGCCAGCAGCGGAAGGGGGATAAATTCACCCCTCCACTTT. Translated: CASSGRGINSPLHF.

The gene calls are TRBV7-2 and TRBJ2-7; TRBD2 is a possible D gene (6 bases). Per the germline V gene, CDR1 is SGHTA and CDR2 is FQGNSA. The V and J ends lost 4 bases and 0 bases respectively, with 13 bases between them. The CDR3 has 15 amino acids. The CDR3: CASSSGAGSSYEQYF. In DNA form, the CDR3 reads TGTGCCAGCAGCTCCGGGGCGGGGAGCTCCTACGAGCAGTACTTC.

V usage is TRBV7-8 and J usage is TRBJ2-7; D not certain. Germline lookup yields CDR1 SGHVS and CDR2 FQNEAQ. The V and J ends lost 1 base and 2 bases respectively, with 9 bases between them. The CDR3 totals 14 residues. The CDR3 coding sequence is TGTGCCAGCAGCTTAGTGATAGGAGCCTACGAGCAGTACTTC. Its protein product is CASSLVIGAYEQYF.

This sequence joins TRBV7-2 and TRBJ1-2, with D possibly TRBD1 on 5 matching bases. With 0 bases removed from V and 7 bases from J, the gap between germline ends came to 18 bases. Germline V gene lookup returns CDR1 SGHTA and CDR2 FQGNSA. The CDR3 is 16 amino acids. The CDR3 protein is CASSLAAGSVRGGYTF. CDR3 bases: TGTGCCAGCAGCTTAGCGGCAGGGTCCGTCCGTGGTGGCTACACCTTC.

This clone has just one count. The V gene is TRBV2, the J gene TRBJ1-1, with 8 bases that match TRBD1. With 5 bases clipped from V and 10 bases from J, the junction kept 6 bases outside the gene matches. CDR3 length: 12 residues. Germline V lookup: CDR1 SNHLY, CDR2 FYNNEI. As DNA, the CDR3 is TGTGCCAGCAGTCCGAGTGGGACAGGAGCTTTCTTT. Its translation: CASSPSGTGAFF.

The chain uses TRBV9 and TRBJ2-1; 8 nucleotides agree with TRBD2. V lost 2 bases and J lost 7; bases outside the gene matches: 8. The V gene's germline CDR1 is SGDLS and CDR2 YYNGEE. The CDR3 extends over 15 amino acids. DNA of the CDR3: TGTGCCAGCAGCGTGAACCCTCAGCGGGAGAATGAGCAGTTCTTC. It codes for CASSVNPQRENEQFF.

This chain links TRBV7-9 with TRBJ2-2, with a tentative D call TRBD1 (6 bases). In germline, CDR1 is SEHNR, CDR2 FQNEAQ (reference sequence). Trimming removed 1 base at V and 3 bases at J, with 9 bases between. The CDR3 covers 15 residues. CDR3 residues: CASSLVAGDTGELFF. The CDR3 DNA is TGTGCCAGCAGCTTAGTCGCAGGGGACACCGGGGAGCTGTTTTTT.

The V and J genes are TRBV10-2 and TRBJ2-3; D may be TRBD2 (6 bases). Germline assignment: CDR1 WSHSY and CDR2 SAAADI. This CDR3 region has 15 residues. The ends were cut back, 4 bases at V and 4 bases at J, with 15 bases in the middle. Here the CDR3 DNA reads TGCGCCAGCAGTGGGAGTTGGGGGGAAGCAGATACGCAGTATTTT. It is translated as CASSGSWGEADTQYF.

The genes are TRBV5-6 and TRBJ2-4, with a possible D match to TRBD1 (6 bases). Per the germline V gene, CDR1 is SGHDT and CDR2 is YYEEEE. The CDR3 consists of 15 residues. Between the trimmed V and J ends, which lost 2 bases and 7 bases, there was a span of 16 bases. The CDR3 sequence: CASSFRTTGSNIQYF. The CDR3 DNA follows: TGTGCCAGCAGCTTCCGGACCACAGGGTCCAACATTCAGTACTTC.

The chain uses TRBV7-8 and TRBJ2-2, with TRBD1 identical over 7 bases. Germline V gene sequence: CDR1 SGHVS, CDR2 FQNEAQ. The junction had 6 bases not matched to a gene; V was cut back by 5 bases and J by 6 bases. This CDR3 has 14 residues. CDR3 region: CASSERRGPGELFF. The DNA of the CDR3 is TGTGCCAGCAGCGAGAGAAGGGGGCCCGGGGAGCTGTTTTTT.

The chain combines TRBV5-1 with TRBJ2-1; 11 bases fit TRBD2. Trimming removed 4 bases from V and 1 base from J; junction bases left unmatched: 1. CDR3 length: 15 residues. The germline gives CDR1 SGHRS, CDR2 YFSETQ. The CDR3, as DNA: TGCGCCAGCAGCAGGACTAGCGGGTCCTACAATGAGCAGTTCTTC. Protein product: CASSRTSGSYNEQFF.

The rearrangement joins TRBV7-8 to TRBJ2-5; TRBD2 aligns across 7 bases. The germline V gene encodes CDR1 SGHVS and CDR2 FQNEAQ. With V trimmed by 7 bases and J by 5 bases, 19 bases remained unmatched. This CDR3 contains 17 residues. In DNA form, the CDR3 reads TGTGCCAGCATACAAGCGGGGCCGGGTCCCCAGTCGGAGACCCAGTACTTC. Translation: CASIQAGPGPQSETQYF.

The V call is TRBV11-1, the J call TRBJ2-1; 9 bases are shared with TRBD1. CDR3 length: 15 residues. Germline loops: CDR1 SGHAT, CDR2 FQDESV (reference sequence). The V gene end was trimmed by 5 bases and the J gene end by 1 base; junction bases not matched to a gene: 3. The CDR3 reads CASSLGQGSYNEQFF. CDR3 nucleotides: TGTGCCAGCAGCCTGGGACAGGGTTCCTACAATGAGCAGTTCTTC. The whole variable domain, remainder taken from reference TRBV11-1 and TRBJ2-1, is EAEVAQSPRYKITEKSQAVAFWCDPISGHATLYWYRQILGQGPELLVQFQDESVVDDSQLPKDRFSAERLKGVDSTLKIQPAELGDSAMYLCASSLGQGSYNEQFFGPGTRLTVL.

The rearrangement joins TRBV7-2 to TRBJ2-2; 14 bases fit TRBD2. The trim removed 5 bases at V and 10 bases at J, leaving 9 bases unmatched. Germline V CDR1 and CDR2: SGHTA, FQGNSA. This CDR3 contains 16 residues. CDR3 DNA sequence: TGTGCCAGCAGCCCCCGACTAGCGGGGGGGCTTTCGGAGCTGTTTTTT. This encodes CASSPRLAGGLSELFF.

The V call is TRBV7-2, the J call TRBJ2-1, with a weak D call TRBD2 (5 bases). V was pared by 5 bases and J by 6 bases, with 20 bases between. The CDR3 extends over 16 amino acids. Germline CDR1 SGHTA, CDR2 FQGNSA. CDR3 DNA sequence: TGTGCCAGCAGCAGCGGAGACCCTGCATCGGGCAATGAGCAGTTCTTC. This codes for CASSSGDPASGNEQFF.

This CDR3 is CAIRGQGDYGYTF. The CDR3 DNA reads TGTGCCATCAGGGGACAGGGGGACTATGGCTACACCTTC. This chain uses TRBV10-3 with TRBJ1-2, with 11 nucleotides matching TRBD1. J was trimmed by 3 bases and V by 6 bases; bases with no gene match: 0. Germline-derived CDR1 and CDR2 are ENHRY and SYGVKD. The CDR3 is 13 residues long.

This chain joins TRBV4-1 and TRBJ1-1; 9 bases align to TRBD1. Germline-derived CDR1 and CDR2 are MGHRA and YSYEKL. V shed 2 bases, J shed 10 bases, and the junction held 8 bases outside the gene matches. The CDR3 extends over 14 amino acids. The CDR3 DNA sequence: TGCGCCAGCAGCCAAAACCACAGGGGGCTTGGAGCTTTCTTT. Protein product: CASSQNHRGLGAFF.

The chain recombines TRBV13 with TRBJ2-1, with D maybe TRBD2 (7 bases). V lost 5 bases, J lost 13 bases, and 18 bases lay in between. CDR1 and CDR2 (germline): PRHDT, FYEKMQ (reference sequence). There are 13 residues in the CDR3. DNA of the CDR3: TGTGCCAGCAGCCTTAGGGGGGGTAATGGCCAGTTCTTC. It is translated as CASSLRGGNGQFF.

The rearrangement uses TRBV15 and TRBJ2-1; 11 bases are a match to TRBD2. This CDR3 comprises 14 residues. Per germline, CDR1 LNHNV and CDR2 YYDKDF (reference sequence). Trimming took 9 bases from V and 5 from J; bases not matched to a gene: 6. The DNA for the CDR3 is TGTGCCACAGAGGGGACTAGCGGTCACAATGAGCAGTTCTTC. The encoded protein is CATEGTSGHNEQFF. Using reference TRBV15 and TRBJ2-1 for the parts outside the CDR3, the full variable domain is DAMVIQNPRYQVTQFGKPVTLSCSQTLNHNVMYWYQQKSSQAPKLLFHYYDKDFNNEADTPDNFQSRRPNTSFCFLDIRSPGLGDTAMYLCATEGTSGHNEQFFGPGTRLTVL.

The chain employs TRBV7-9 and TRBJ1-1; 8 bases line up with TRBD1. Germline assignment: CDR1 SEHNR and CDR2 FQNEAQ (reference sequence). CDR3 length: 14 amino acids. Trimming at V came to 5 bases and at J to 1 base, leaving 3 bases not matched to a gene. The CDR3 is CASSLGTGNTEAFF. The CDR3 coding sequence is TGTGCCAGCAGCCTCGGGACAGGGAACACTGAAGCTTTCTTT.

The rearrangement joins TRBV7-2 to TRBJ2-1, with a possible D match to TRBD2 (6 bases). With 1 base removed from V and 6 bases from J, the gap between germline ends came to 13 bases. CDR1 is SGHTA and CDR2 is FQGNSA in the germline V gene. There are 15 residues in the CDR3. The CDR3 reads CASSLVLMGGNEQFF. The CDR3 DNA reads TGTGCCAGCAGCTTAGTCTTAATGGGGGGCAATGAGCAGTTCTTC.

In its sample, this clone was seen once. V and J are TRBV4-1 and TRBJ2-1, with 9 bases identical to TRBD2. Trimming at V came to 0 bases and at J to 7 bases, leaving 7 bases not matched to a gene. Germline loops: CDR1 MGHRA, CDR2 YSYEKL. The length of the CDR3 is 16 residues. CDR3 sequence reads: CASSQDELAGWNEQFF. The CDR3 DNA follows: TGCGCCAGCAGCCAAGATGAACTAGCGGGCTGGAATGAGCAGTTCTTC.